Reported below is one T cell receptor (beta chain). The antigen is unknown. The PCR contained 60 Vbeta and 13 Jbeta primers. Profiling relied on immunoSEQ multiplex PCR, and the TCRdb table lists in-frame clones only, not all of them. The sample yields 150,000 to 200,000 clones, less than 90% seen once. Nominally healthy donors were sampled, though unrecorded immune exposures were likely. CDR1 is SGHRS and CDR2 is YFSETQ in the germline V gene. The ends lost 3 bases at V and 1 base at J; junction bases unmatched: 6. The CDR3 extends over 15 amino acids. These data originate in a study of cytomegalovirus exposure and HLA in healthy donors. Notes on the study in general: There were some public TCRs occurring in many donors, but most TCR sequences were rare.

The TCR sequence derives from a boy younger than 18 in good health and CMV-seronegative. This chain uses TRBV5-1 with TRBJ1-1, with 7 bases aligning to TRBD1. Material for sequencing was PBMCs. The CDR3 here is CASSWDSIRNTEAFF. CDR3 sequence (DNA): TGCGCCAGCAGCTGGGACAGCATCCGGAACACTGAAGCTTTCTTT. Variable domain in full (rest from reference TRBV5-1 and TRBJ1-1): KAGVTQTPRYLIKTRGQQVTLSCSPISGHRSVSWYQQTPGQGLQFLFEYFSETQRNKGNFPGRFSGRQFSNSRSEMNVSTLELGDSALYLCASSWDSIRNTEAFFGQGTRLTVV.